The sequence of this TCR beta chain was determined in a study of blood T cell repertoires in COVID-19. Study background: Acute and convalescent COVID-19 specimens originated in the United States, Italy and Spain. T cells, B-cell-depleted T cells, or PBMCs supplied cDNA or gDNA.

V was clipped by 8 bases and J by 6 bases, with 23 bases between them. Germline V gene data show CDR1 as LNHNV and CDR2 as YYDKDF (reference sequence). There are 16 residues in the CDR3. TCRdb keeps only in-frame clones here, not all; method: immunoSEQ multiplex PCR. Among roughly 200,000 clones listed, approximately 80% were seen once. This TCR was recovered from a woman aged 60 to 75 with acute COVID-19. Sequencing was performed on PBMCs or T cells enriched from blood (not recorded which). The chain combines TRBV15 with TRBJ2-1; TRBD2 is a possible D gene (6 bases). CDR3 DNA sequence: TGTGCCACCTCCCGGGGGTTGAGGGAGACCAGCAATGAGCAGTTCTTC. Protein sequence: CATSRGLRETSNEQFF.